These 6 T cell receptor beta chains originate from one sample sequenced in a study of shared clonotypes between healthy human individuals. The assay was immunoSEQ multiplex PCR, and TCRdb's table has in-frame clones only and misses some. The sample has a few million clones; roughly 92% are singletons. Sequenced sample: naive CD4+ T cells sorted from blood. Sample subset: CD45RA+ positively selected. Receptors were obtained from a man in his late teens or twenties in good health.

This chain uses TRBV7-2 with TRBJ1-2; D unclear. The CDR3 contains 15 residues. Trimming shortened V by 3 bases and J by 4 bases, and 15 bases separated the two germline ends. Per the germline V gene, CDR1 is SGHTA and CDR2 is FQGNSA. CDR3 region: CASSFAQTKSYGYTF. Here the CDR3 DNA reads TGTGCCAGCAGCTTCGCCCAGACAAAGAGCTATGGCTACACCTTC.

V usage is TRBV2 and J usage is TRBJ2-2; 7 bases align to TRBD1. This CDR3 region has 14 residues. The germline gives CDR1 SNHLY, CDR2 FYNNEI. V gave up 4 bases and J gave up 7 bases; unmatched junction bases: 6. Here the CDR3 DNA reads TGTGCCAGCAGTGTAACAGGGGATAACGGGGAGCTGTTTTTT. Protein product: CASSVTGDNGELFF.

The table lists this clone with a count of one. The gene calls are TRBV9 and TRBJ1-6, with 11 bases lining up with TRBD1. V lost 1 base to trimming and J lost 9 bases; unmatched junction nucleotides: 6. The CDR3 contains 16 residues. The germline V gene has CDR1 SGDLS and CDR2 YYNGEE. CDR3 DNA sequence: TGTGCCAGCAGCGTAAATCCCGGGACAGGGGGTTCACCCCTCCACTTT. Residues: CASSVNPGTGGSPLHF.

The rearrangement joins TRBV28 to TRBJ1-2, with 7 bases lining up with TRBD1. This CDR3 has 18 amino acids. CDR1 and CDR2 (germline): MDHEN, SYDVKM. Losses at the gene ends were 4 bases for V and 3 bases for J; bases not matched to a gene: 17. Here the CDR3 DNA reads TGTGCCAGCAGTTCCTCCCGGGACAGTCGCCAGGGGTACTATGGCTACACCTTC. This gives the protein CASSSSRDSRQGYYGYTF.

The chain employs TRBV6-6 and TRBJ1-1; no clear D. The ends were cut back, 6 bases at V and 5 bases at J, with 10 bases in the middle. There are 12 residues in the CDR3. Germline V gene lookup returns CDR1 MNHNY and CDR2 SVGAGI (reference sequence). CDR3 coding DNA: TGTGCCAGCAGCGAACGGTGGACTGAAGCTTTCTTT. Encoded protein: CASSERWTEAFF.

The rearrangement joins TRBV27 to TRBJ2-7; unclear D gene. Germline CDR1 is MNHEY and CDR2 is SMNVEV (reference sequence). Trimming stripped 4 bases from V and 2 bases from J, with 9 bases between. There are 13 residues in the CDR3. The CDR3 spells CASSSRPPYEQYF. The CDR3 nucleotides read TGTGCCAGCAGTTCCCGCCCCCCCTACGAGCAGTACTTC.